The text below deals with one T cell receptor (beta chain). Its antigen is unknown. The sample belongs to a study of cytomegalovirus exposure and HLA in healthy donors. Study-level findings and limits: Later work found most CMV-associated TCR beta chains apparently HLA-restricted. TCR beta sequences numbering about 17,000 were associated with HLA alleles at 0.05 false discovery rate in a later analysis. Analysis was carried out at a later point, and it linked a missense DCLRE1C variant to TCR beta V- and J-gene trimming.

Donors in the study were healthy people who gave bone marrow. The CDR3 is 16 amino acids. Germline V CDR1 and CDR2: LGHNA, YNFKEQ. V shed 1 base, J shed 1 base, and the junction held 6 bases outside the gene matches. 13 Jbeta primers and 60 Vbeta primers were used for the PCR. The table came from immunoSEQ multiplex PCR; TCRdb's copy has only in-frame clones and leaves some out. Its table records 150,000 or so clones. The receptor was derived from a woman between 50 and 59 years old in good health and CMV-seronegative. This chain links TRBV4-2 with TRBJ2-5, with TRBD1 matching over 7 bases. Sample: PBMCs. The CDR3 nucleotides are TGTGCCAGCAGCCAAGGCCTACAGGGGCCCCAAGAGACCCAGTACTTC. This codes for CASSQGLQGPQETQYF.